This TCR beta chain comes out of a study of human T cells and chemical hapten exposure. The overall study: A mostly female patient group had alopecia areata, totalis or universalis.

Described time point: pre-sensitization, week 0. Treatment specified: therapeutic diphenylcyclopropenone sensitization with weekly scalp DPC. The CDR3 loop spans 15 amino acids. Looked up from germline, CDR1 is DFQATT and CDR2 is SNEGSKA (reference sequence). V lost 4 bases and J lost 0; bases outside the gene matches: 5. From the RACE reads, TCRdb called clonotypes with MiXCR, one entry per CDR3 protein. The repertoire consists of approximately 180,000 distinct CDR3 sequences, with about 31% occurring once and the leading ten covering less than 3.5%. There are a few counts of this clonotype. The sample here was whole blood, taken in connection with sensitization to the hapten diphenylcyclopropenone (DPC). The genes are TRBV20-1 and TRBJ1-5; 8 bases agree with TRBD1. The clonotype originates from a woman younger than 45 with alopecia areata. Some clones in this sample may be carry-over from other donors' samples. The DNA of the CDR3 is TGCAGTGCTATAGGGACAGGCGATAGCAATCAGCCCCAGCATTTT. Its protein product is CSAIGTGDSNQPQHF.